This T cell receptor (beta chain) is drawn from a study of blood T cell repertoires in COVID-19. Study context: Samples of COVID-19 (acute and convalescent) were obtained from the United States, Italy and Spain. In each case, the material was cDNA or gDNA derived from T cells, B-cell-depleted T cells, or PBMCs.

Between the trimmed V and J ends, which lost 2 bases and 8 bases, there was a span of 15 bases. Germline values: CDR1 MNHEY, CDR2 SVGAGI. The CDR3 consists of 15 residues. Original data processing: Reference gene primer amplification gave estimated nucleated cell counts. Profiled with immunoSEQ multiplex PCR; TCRdb holds only in-frame clones, not every one. For V, J and clone size, that table is used; D and trimming come from the DNA. This sample has roughly 51,000 clones, with 75% to 95% found just once. The gene calls are TRBV6-5 and TRBJ1-4, with D possibly TRBD1 on 5 matching bases. Sample: peripheral blood. This sequence was found in a man between 65 and 85 years old with acute or convalescent COVID-19. The CDR3 spells CASSYGTAHGEKLFF. In nucleotides, the CDR3 is TGTGCCAGCAGTTACGGGACTGCGCACGGGGAAAAACTGTTTTTT.